These T cell receptor beta chains were read from a single sample in a study of T cells and Merkel cell carcinoma outcomes. TCRdb's copy holds only in-frame clones and misses some; the assay was immunoSEQ multiplex PCR. The repertoire includes approximately 6,500 clones, 77% of them detected once, and 5.9% sits in the top ten. The sequencing input was tumor tissue from Merkel cell carcinoma. The receptors stem from a human donor with Merkel cell carcinoma. Each CDR3 is given with its conserved first and last residue. A D gene is named only where the DNA matches it firmly. Clone size is shown for a subset of rows, as once, few, many or a class of expanded clone.

V	size	D	J	DNA	CDR3
TRBV5-5	-	-	TRBJ2-3	TGTGCCAGCAGCTTTTTCCCTGTAATAGATACGCAGTATTTT	CASSFFPVIDTQYF
TRBV18	-	-	TRBJ2-6	TGTGCCAGCTCGCCGGAGGGGGCCAACGTCCTGACTTTC	CASSPEGANVLTF
TRBV5-1	-	-	TRBJ2-7	TGCGCCAGCCAGGGAACCTACGAGCAGTACTTC	CASQGTYEQYF
TRBV29-1	-	TRBD1	TRBJ1-2	TGCAGCGTTGCCCAGGGGGACAACTATGGCTACACCTTC	CSVAQGDNYGYTF
TRBV4-1	few	-	TRBJ2-7	TGCGCCAGCAGCCAACTAACCCAGGGGAACGAGCAGTACTTC	CASSQLTQGNEQYF
TRBV5-1	few	-	TRBJ2-5	TGCGCCAGCAGCTCGCACTATGTAGCTGGAGAGACCCAGTACTTC	CASSSHYVAGETQYF
TRBV28	-	TRBD2	TRBJ2-7	TGTGCCAGCAGCTCCTCAGCGGGAGGGCGGGCCTACGAGCAGTACTTC	CASSSSAGGRAYEQYF
TRBV7-9	-	TRBD1	TRBJ2-2	TGTGCCAGCAGGGATTCTCGGACAGGGAACACCGGGGAGCTGTTTTTT	CASRDSRTGNTGELFF
TRBV6-1	large	-	TRBJ2-2	TGTGCCAGCAGTGAATACAGGGTTAACACCGGGGAGCTGTTTTTT	CASSEYRVNTGELFF
TRBV6-1	-	TRBD1	TRBJ2-7	TGTGCCAGCAGTATCCGGACAGGGGGCTCCTACGAGCAGTACTTC	CASSIRTGGSYEQYF
TRBV4-1	-	TRBD1	TRBJ1-4	TGCGCCAGCAGCCAAATGGGACAGGGGGTCGGAACTAATGAAAAACTGTTTTTT	CASSQMGQGVGTNEKLFF
TRBV9	-	-	TRBJ1-6	TGTGCCAGCAGCGTAATGGGGGGCCCTAATTCACCCCTCCACTTT	CASSVMGGPNSPLHF
TRBV18	-	-	TRBJ2-5	TGTGCCAGCTCACCGGGACGACAAGAGACCCAGTACTTC	CASSPGRQETQYF
TRBV5-1	-	TRBD1	TRBJ2-7	TGCGCCAGCAGCGCCGGGACAGGGTGGGAGCAGTACTTC	CASSAGTGWEQYF
TRBV5-4	-	-	TRBJ2-7	TGTGCCAGCAGATACTGGGGCTGGTCCTACGAGCAGTACTTC	CASRYWGWSYEQYF
TRBV18	-	-	TRBJ1-2	TGTGCCAGCTCACCTCGGGATGCCGCCAGCACTAACTATGGCTACACCTTC	CASSPRDAASTNYGYTF
TRBV7-6	-	-	TRBJ1-1	TGTGCCAGCAGCTTAGGATACGGGTCTATGAACACTGAAGCTTTCTTT	CASSLGYGSMNTEAFF
TRBV9	-	-	TRBJ1-1	TGTGCCAGCAGCGTCGTATTAAGGAACACTGAAGCTTTCTTT	CASSVVLRNTEAFF
TRBV18	once	-	TRBJ1-1	TGTGCCAGCTCACCGATCGTGAACACTGAAGCTTTCTTT	CASSPIVNTEAFF
TRBV7-9	-	-	TRBJ2-4	TGTGCCAGCAGCTTAGACCTCTTCGCTCAGACTGCCAAAAACATTCAGTACTTC	CASSLDLFAQTAKNIQYF
TRBV6-6	-	TRBD1	TRBJ1-5	TGTGCCACCCGGGACAGATCCCCTCAGCCCCAGCATTTT	CATRDRSPQPQHF
TRBV27	few	-	TRBJ2-3	TGTGCCAGCAGCGGGGGGACAGCGAAGTTTCAGTATTTT	CASSGGTAKFQYF
TRBV27	once	TRBD2	TRBJ2-1	TGTGCCAGCAGTGCGGGACTAGCGGGATATGAGCAGTTCTTC	CASSAGLAGYEQFF
TRBV11-1	medium-sized	-	TRBJ2-3	TGTGCCAGCGTTGGGGACACAGATACGCAGTATTTT	CASVGDTDTQYF
TRBV5-5	once	-	TRBJ2-7	TGTGCCAGCAGCTTCTCCTACGAGCAGTACTTC	CASSFSYEQYF
TRBV29-1	-	-	TRBJ2-3	TGCAGCGTTGAAAAATACTCCGGGGATACGCAGTATTTT	CSVEKYSGDTQYF
TRBV30	-	-	TRBJ1-3	TGTGCCTGGGGCAGCCTCTCTGGAAACACCATATATTTT	CAWGSLSGNTIYF
TRBV5-1	-	TRBD1	TRBJ2-1	TGCGCCAGCAGCAACGGACAGGGGGCGGGTGAGCAGTTCTTC	CASSNGQGAGEQFF
TRBV10-1	-	TRBD1	TRBJ1-6	TGCGCCGCCCAGGGACAGCATAATTCACCCCTCCACTTT	CAAQGQHNSPLHF
TRBV18	-	-	TRBJ1-5	TGTGCCAGCTCACCCCTTCCTCGTGGGGCGACACAGCCCCAGCATTTT	CASSPLPRGATQPQHF
TRBV19	once	-	TRBJ1-1	TGTGCCAGTAGTTCCGGCGGGGCCGTGAACACTGAAGTTTTCTTT	CASSSGGAVNTEVFF
TRBV2	-	-	TRBJ2-1	TGTGCCAGCAGTGACCCTAGCGCCTACAATGAGCAGTTCTTC	CASSDPSAYNEQFF
TRBV28	-	TRBD1	TRBJ2-6	TGTGCCAGCATGACAGGGGGCTACTCTGGGGCCAACGTCCTGACTTTC	CASMTGGYSGANVLTF
TRBV6-5	-	TRBD1	TRBJ1-1	TGTGCCAGCAGACCCCCGACAGGGGGCCTTTGGGCTTTCTTT	CASRPPTGGLWAFF
TRBV7-9	-	-	TRBJ1-2	TGTGCCAACAGCTCCTATATTACCTTTTATGGCTACACCTTC	CANSSYITFYGYTF
TRBV28	-	TRBD2	TRBJ2-3	TGTGCCAGCAGTTTGGCGGGAGGGCCAATAGATACGCAGTATTTT	CASSLAGGPIDTQYF
TRBV2	few	TRBD2	TRBJ2-7	TGTGCCAGTGGACTAGCGGGAGTATCCTACGAGCAGTACTTC	CASGLAGVSYEQYF
TRBV5-1	-	TRBD1	TRBJ1-2	TGCGCCAGCAGCACCCTCAGGACAGGGCATGGCTACACCTTC	CASSTLRTGHGYTF
TRBV5-5	-	-	TRBJ2-3	TGTGCCAGCAGCTTGGAACCCCCAGATACGCAGTATTTT	CASSLEPPDTQYF
TRBV28	-	-	TRBJ1-2	TGTGCCAGCAGTACTTCCTCGTCGACAACGGAGGATGGCTACACCTTC	CASSTSSSTTEDGYTF
TRBV5-4	-	-	TRBJ1-2	TGTGCCAGCAGCTTGGGAGGGTCTAACTATGGCTACACCTTC	CASSLGGSNYGYTF
TRBV6-1	-	-	TRBJ2-2	TGTGCCTACGGAGGACCCACCGGGGAGCTGTTTTTT	CAYGGPTGELFF
TRBV28	-	-	TRBJ2-3	TGTGCCAGCAGTTTTGTTGCCGGCACAGATACGCAGTATTTT	CASSFVAGTDTQYF
TRBV6-1	few	-	TRBJ2-1	TGTGCCAGCATACCGGGACTTTACAATGAGCAGTTCTTC	CASIPGLYNEQFF
TRBV11-1	-	-	TRBJ1-5	TGTGCCAGCAGCTTAGTACATCGGAATGAGGCCCAGCATTTT	CASSLVHRNEAQHF
TRBV6-5	-	TRBD2	TRBJ2-2	TGTGCCAGCAGCCCGACGACTAGCCGGGTTTTGTTTTTT	CASSPTTSRVLFF
TRBV28	few	-	TRBJ2-6	TGTGCCAGCAGCCCCCATGGGGCTGGGGCCAACGTCCTGACTTTC	CASSPHGAGANVLTF
TRBV25-1	large	-	TRBJ2-7	TGTGCCAGCAGTCCCCATTTATCCTACGAGCAGTACTTC	CASSPHLSYEQYF
TRBV5-6	-	-	TRBJ2-3	TGTGCCAGCAGCTTGGCCGGGGGGACAGGAGATACGCAGTATTTT	CASSLAGGTGDTQYF
TRBV19	few	TRBD2	TRBJ2-3	TGTGCCAGTTCCCAAGGACTAGCGGGCACAGATACGCAGTATTTT	CASSQGLAGTDTQYF
TRBV6-5	-	TRBD2	TRBJ2-7	TGTGCCAGCAGGAGGCCGGGACTAGCGGGAGGCGAGCAGTACTTC	CASRRPGLAGGEQYF
TRBV9	-	-	TRBJ2-1	TGTGCCAGCAGCGTAGGTGATGAGCAGTTCTTC	CASSVGDEQFF
TRBV19	-	-	TRBJ2-5	TGTGCCAGTAGTAGGAGACAGGGCGGGGAGACCCAATACTTC	CASSRRQGGETQYF
TRBV28	-	-	TRBJ2-7	TGTGCCAGCAGCCCCGGACAGTCCTACGAGCAGTACTTC	CASSPGQSYEQYF
TRBV7-2	-	-	TRBJ2-7	TGTGCCAGCAGTTTAGCTGGTGAGCAGTACTTC	CASSLAGEQYF